This entry lists 16 T cell receptor beta chains sequenced from one sample in a study of CD8+ T cells in alopecia areata. Extracted from the samples, RNA was reverse transcribed into cDNA to serve as the sequencing template. This table comes from immunoSEQ multiplex PCR, and its TCRdb copy is limited to in-frame clones, with some not included. The sample includes 95,000 to 120,000 clones, 58% of them seen just once. The material sequenced was NKG2D-low CD8+ T cells sorted from blood. The receptors derive from a human donor with alopecia areata.

The V gene is TRBV2, the J gene TRBJ2-7; 7 bases agree with TRBD2. J lost 4 bases, V lost 3 bases, and 12 bases had no gene match. Germline CDR1 and CDR2: SNHLY and FYNNEI. The CDR3 spans 16 residues. The CDR3, as DNA: TGTGCCAGCAGTGATCGACCCCCCCGGACTAGATACGAGCAGTACTTC. Translation gives CASSDRPPRTRYEQYF.

This clone was seen a single time. The J gene is TRBJ2-3, the V gene TRBV2, with a tentative D call TRBD2 (6 bases). The germline V and J ends were trimmed by 9 bases and 0 bases, with 13 bases remaining between them. Germline CDR1 is SNHLY and CDR2 is FYNNEI. The CDR3 consists of 14 residues. The CDR3 DNA reads as TGTGCCAGTAATTTCGGGACTAGCACAGATACGCAGTATTTT. This translates into CASNFGTSTDTQYF.

The chain carries TRBV28 and TRBJ1-1; 7 bases map to TRBD1. The CDR3 runs 15 residues. J was trimmed by 2 bases and V by 4 bases; bases with no gene match: 7. Germline lookup yields CDR1 MDHEN and CDR2 SYDVKM. DNA for the CDR3: TGTGCCAGCAGTTCGCCTCGACAGGGTAACACTGAAGCTTTCTTT. Translating it yields CASSSPRQGNTEAFF.

The gene calls are TRBV28 and TRBJ1-5; D is unclear. Per the germline V gene, CDR1 is MDHEN and CDR2 is SYDVKM. The CDR3 is made up of 16 amino acids. V was trimmed by 10 bases and J by 0 bases, leaving 19 bases between them. For the CDR3, the DNA is TGTGCCACATTGACCGTCGACATCGCTAGCAATCAGCCCCAGCATTTT. Protein sequence: CATLTVDIASNQPQHF.

J is TRBJ1-4 and V is TRBV7-8; 9 bases fit TRBD1. CDR3 length: 15 amino acids. The ends lost 5 bases at V and 7 bases at J; junction bases unmatched: 8. CDR1 is SGHVS and CDR2 is FQNEAQ in the germline V gene. In nucleotides, the CDR3 is TGTGCCAGCAGCGGGGACAGGGAGGTTATTGAAAAACTGTTTTTT. It encodes CASSGDREVIEKLFF.

The CDR3 loop reads CASSFDRVGFYEQYF. The CDR3 DNA sequence: TGTGCCAGCAGTTTTGACCGAGTCGGGTTCTACGAGCAGTACTTC. This rearrangement joins TRBV28 to TRBJ2-7; unclear D gene. The CDR3 covers 15 residues. Trimming stripped 3 bases from V and 3 bases from J, with 15 bases between. Germline lookup yields CDR1 MDHEN and CDR2 SYDVKM. Variable domain in full (rest from reference TRBV28 and TRBJ2-7): DVKVTQSSRYLVKRTGEKVFLECVQDMDHENMFWYRQDPGLGLRLIYFSYDVKMKEKGDIPEGYSVSREKKERFSLILESASTNQTSMYLCASSFDRVGFYEQYFGPGTRLTVT.

V usage is TRBV4-1 and J usage is TRBJ2-7; 7 nucleotides align to TRBD1. Losses at the gene ends were 0 bases for V and 4 bases for J; bases not matched to a gene: 9. Germline V gene lookup returns CDR1 MGHRA and CDR2 YSYEKL. The CDR3 consists of 16 residues. CDR3: CASSQDGAGGAYEQYF. Written as DNA, the CDR3 is TGCGCCAGCAGCCAAGACGGGGCAGGGGGAGCTTACGAGCAGTACTTC.

J is TRBJ2-1 and V is TRBV29-1, with a tentative D call TRBD1 (5 bases). With 7 bases removed from V and 9 bases from J, the gap between germline ends came to 19 bases. CDR1 is SQVTM and CDR2 is ANQGSEA in the germline V gene. There are 13 residues in the CDR3. The CDR3 here is CSGGSPGIGEQFF. CDR3 coding DNA: TGCAGCGGGGGCAGCCCAGGAATAGGTGAGCAGTTCTTC.

The rearrangement joins TRBV9 to TRBJ2-1; D possibly matches TRBD1 or TRBD2 (5 bases each). This CDR3 spans 15 amino acids. CDR1 is SGDLS and CDR2 is YYNGEE in the germline V gene. With 3 bases removed from V and 8 bases from J, the gap between germline ends came to 18 bases. The CDR3 DNA reads as TGTGCCAGCAGCGACGGGACCGACATGTCCCATGAGCAGTTCTTC. Translation gives CASSDGTDMSHEQFF.

This clone was seen a handful of times. The chain has TRBV2 and TRBJ2-3; D might be TRBD2 (6 bases). The V gene's germline CDR1 is SNHLY and CDR2 FYNNEI. The CDR3 runs to 14 residues. Trimming left V 3 bases short and J 1 base short, with 8 bases between. The CDR3 DNA sequence: TGTGCCAGCAGTGAGGGGGGAGGCACAGATACGCAGTATTTT. It translates to CASSEGGGTDTQYF.

The DNA of the CDR3 is TGTGCCAGCAGTTACTCGAGCAAACAAGAGACCCAGTACTTC. Protein product: CASSYSSKQETQYF. The rearrangement joins TRBV6-5 to TRBJ2-5; D unclear. V lost 0 bases and J lost 2, with 7 bases in between. The CDR3 consists of 14 residues. Germline V gene sequence: CDR1 MNHEY, CDR2 SVGAGI.

This rearrangement joins TRBV5-1 to TRBJ1-1; 8 bases map to TRBD1. The CDR3 contains 13 residues. V was clipped by 7 bases and J by 6 bases; unmatched bases: 8. Germline V CDR1 and CDR2: SGHRS, YFSETQ. The CDR3 bases are TGCGCCAGCGCGTACTCGACAGGGGCTGAAGCTTTCTTT. Its protein is CASAYSTGAEAFF.

This clone has just a few counts. The chain links TRBV7-9 to TRBJ2-1; D unresolved. Germline CDR1 is SEHNR and CDR2 is FQNEAQ (reference sequence). The germline V and J ends were trimmed by 7 bases and 5 bases, with 15 bases remaining between them. The CDR3 is 14 residues long. The CDR3 DNA sequence: TGTGCCAGCAACCTTGGTGGGATGGACAATGAGCAGTTCTTC. Encoded protein: CASNLGGMDNEQFF.

There are a few counts of this clone. The CDR3 DNA reads TGCAGCGTGCCCCAGGGAGGATTCGTAGATACGCAGTATTTT. It yields the protein CSVPQGGFVDTQYF. The chain has TRBV29-1 and TRBJ2-3; possible D gene TRBD2, 6 bases. Trimming removed 6 bases at V and 5 bases at J, with 18 bases between. This CDR3 region has 14 residues. CDR1 SQVTM and CDR2 ANQGSEA come from the germline V gene.

J is TRBJ2-1 and V is TRBV13; 8 bases are shared with TRBD2. The V gene's germline CDR1 is PRHDT and CDR2 FYEKMQ (reference sequence). With 8 bases clipped from V and 8 bases from J, the junction kept 11 bases outside the gene matches. CDR3 length: 14 residues. Here the CDR3 DNA reads TGTGCCAGCTTTATTTACGAGCGGGAGTATGAGCAGTTCTTC. This codes for CASFIYEREYEQFF.

This clone was found many times. V gene TRBV10-3 combines with J gene TRBJ2-1; no firm D call. The CDR3 spans 11 residues. Trimming cost V 3 bases and J 9 bases, with 6 bases left between them. Germline CDR1 and CDR2: ENHRY and SYGVKD. The CDR3 loop reads CAISDPGEQFF. The CDR3 DNA reads TGTGCCATCAGTGATCCCGGTGAGCAGTTCTTC.